These 16 T cell receptor beta chains came from one sample sequenced in a study of blood T cell repertoires in COVID-19. Produced via immunoSEQ multiplex PCR; TCRdb's table is partial and in-frame only. The sample has some 150,000 clones; 75% to 95% are singletons. The specimen was peripheral blood. These receptors all come from a man aged 45-65 years with acute or convalescent COVID-19.

CDR3 amino acids: CASSSSGADYEQYV. CDR3 coding DNA: TGTGCCAGCAGCTCAAGCGGGGCGGACTACGAGCAGTACGTC. This chain uses TRBV28 with TRBJ2-7, with 7 bases identical to TRBD2. Per the germline V gene, CDR1 is MDHEN and CDR2 is SYDVKM. CDR3 length: 14 amino acids. J lost 3 bases, V lost 6 bases, and 8 bases had no gene match.

V gene TRBV7-9 combines with J gene TRBJ2-3, with 9 bases lining up with TRBD2. V lost 3 bases, J lost 1 base, and 2 bases stayed unmatched. This CDR3 has 15 residues. Germline-derived CDR1 and CDR2 are SEHNR and FQNEAQ (reference sequence). CDR3 DNA sequence: TGTGCCAGCAGCTTCTCTAGCGGGGGCACAGATACGCAGTATTTT. Protein product: CASSFSSGGTDTQYF. Combining the CDR3 with reference TRBV7-9 and TRBJ2-3 gives the whole variable domain DTGVSQNPRHKITKRGQNVTFRCDPISEHNRLYWYRQTLGQGPEFLTYFQNEAQLEKSRLLSDRFSAERPKGSFSTLEIQRTEQGDSAMYLCASSFSSGGTDTQYFGPGTRLTVL.

This clone was detected once. The V and J genes are TRBV27 and TRBJ2-7; TRBD2 aligns across 12 bases. The V gene's germline CDR1 is MNHEY and CDR2 SMNVEV (reference sequence). V lost 3 bases and J lost 4; bases outside the gene matches: 1. The CDR3 spans 14 residues. Written as DNA, the CDR3 is TGTGCCAGCAGTTTGCTAGCGGGAGGGTACGAGCAGTACTTC. Protein sequence: CASSLLAGGYEQYF.

This CDR3 is CASSAPSGSLDTQYF. The CDR3 bases are TGTGCCAGCAGCGCTCCTAGCGGGAGTTTGGATACGCAGTATTTT. This sequence joins TRBV7-2 and TRBJ2-3, with 10 nucleotides matching TRBD2. Germline assignment: CDR1 SGHTA and CDR2 FQGNSA. V trimming: 5 bases; J trimming: 6 bases; junction bases outside the gene matches: 8. The CDR3 runs 15 residues. Using reference TRBV7-2 and TRBJ2-3 for the parts outside the CDR3, the full variable domain is GAGVSQSPSNKVTEKGKDVELRCDPISGHTALYWYRQSLGQGLEFLIYFQGNSAPDKSGLPSDRFSAERTGGSVSTLTIQRTQQEDSAVYLCASSAPSGSLDTQYFGPGTRLTVL.

The gene calls are TRBV4-3 and TRBJ1-6; D call uncertain. The CDR3 runs 14 residues. Germline V gene sequence: CDR1 LGHNA, CDR2 YSLEER. The germline V and J ends were trimmed by 3 bases and 10 bases, with 13 bases remaining between them. The DNA of the CDR3 is TGCGCCAGCAGCCATACCAGAGGGCGGTCACCCCTCCACTTT. It specifies CASSHTRGRSPLHF.

The V and J genes are TRBV24-1 and TRBJ1-1, with D uncertain. This CDR3 spans 14 amino acids. V was clipped by 6 bases and J by 1 base, with 11 bases between them. CDR1 is KGHDR and CDR2 is SFDVKD in the germline V gene. The CDR3: CATSPAGKNTEAFF. Written as DNA, the CDR3 is TGTGCCACCAGTCCCGCAGGAAAGAACACTGAAGCTTTCTTT.

The rearrangement links TRBV7-8 to TRBJ2-1, with TRBD2 matching 7 bases. Trimming cost V 1 base and J 6 bases; bases outside gene matches: 3. Germline CDR1 SGHVS, CDR2 FQNEAQ. The CDR3 extends over 14 amino acids. The CDR3 spells CASSLEREGNEQFF. The CDR3 region has the DNA TGTGCCAGCAGCTTAGAGAGGGAGGGCAATGAGCAGTTCTTC.

This clone was seen only once. The V call is TRBV15, the J call TRBJ1-4; D gene unclear. This CDR3 is 16 amino acids long. Germline V CDR1 and CDR2: LNHNV, YYDKDF (reference sequence). Deletions cut 1 base from V and 5 bases from J, with 14 bases between. For the CDR3, the DNA is TGTGCCACCAGCAGAGGGGGAGACTCCTACAATGAAAAACTGTTTTTT. Its translation: CATSRGGDSYNEKLFF.

The chain is built from TRBV19 and TRBJ2-7; D gene uncertain. The CDR3 contains 15 residues. Trimming took 0 bases from V and 4 from J, leaving 13 bases between them. Germline loops: CDR1 LNHDA, CDR2 SQIVND (reference sequence). The DNA of the CDR3 is TGTGCCAGTAGTATAGATCTCTGGAGTCGGTACGAGCAGTACTTC. It specifies CASSIDLWSRYEQYF.

This chain connects TRBV6-2 or TRBV6-3 to TRBJ2-7; D might be TRBD1 (6 bases). The germline V and J ends were trimmed by 2 bases and 2 bases, with 10 bases remaining between them. Germline V gives CDR1 MNHEY, CDR2 SVGEGT. The length of the CDR3 is 14 residues. The CDR3, as DNA: TGTGCCAGCAGTTACCACGGACAGCCCTACGAGCAGTACGTC. This encodes CASSYHGQPYEQYV.

The chain joins TRBV10-1 to TRBJ2-7; tentative D call: TRBD2 (5 bases). The V gene's germline CDR1 is WNHNN and CDR2 SYGVQD (reference sequence). The CDR3 loop spans 13 amino acids. Trimming stripped 6 bases from V and 0 bases from J, with 9 bases between. The CDR3 loop is CASSPGVSYEQYF. The CDR3 nucleotides are TGCGCCAGCAGCCCCGGGGTCTCCTACGAGCAGTACTTC.

The CDR3: CASSTGQIYEQFF. In nucleotides, the CDR3 is TGTGCCAGCAGCACGGGACAGATCTATGAGCAGTTCTTC. The chain recombines TRBV7-2 with TRBJ2-1, with 7 bases aligning to TRBD1. With 5 bases clipped from V and 8 bases from J, the junction kept 6 bases outside the gene matches. The CDR3 has 13 amino acids. CDR1 and CDR2 (germline): SGHTA, FQGNSA.

The CDR3 loop reads CASSRPGQGWGTEAFF. The DNA for the CDR3 is TGTGCCAGCAGTCGACCTGGACAGGGGTGGGGCACTGAAGCTTTCTTT. The chain employs TRBV6-6 and TRBJ1-1, with 9 bases aligning to TRBD1. Trimming cost V 5 bases and J 4 bases; bases outside gene matches: 11. CDR1 and CDR2 from the germline V gene are MNHNY and SVGAGI (reference sequence). The CDR3 totals 16 residues.

The rearrangement uses TRBV7-6 and TRBJ1-5, with no clear D. The CDR3 spans 17 residues. V was clipped by 5 bases and J by 0 bases, with 17 bases between them. Germline V lookup: CDR1 SGHVS, CDR2 FNYEAQ. The CDR3 DNA reads TGTGCCAGCAGCCCTCACGGATCAGACACTAGCAATCAGCCCCAGCATTTT. Translated, it gives CASSPHGSDTSNQPQHF.

The chain couples TRBV5-1 to TRBJ2-3; possible D gene TRBD1, 5 bases. V lost 0 bases and J lost 6, with 11 bases in between. Germline V gives CDR1 SGHRS, CDR2 YFSETQ. CDR3 size: 14 residues. This CDR3 is CASSLGVGADTQYF. CDR3 DNA: TGCGCCAGCAGCTTGGGAGTAGGGGCGGATACGCAGTATTTT.

This clone has just one count. The chain recombines TRBV5-6 with TRBJ2-1, with 13 bases aligning to TRBD2. Germline CDR1 SGHDT, CDR2 YYEEEE. V lost 2 bases, J lost 4 bases, and 9 bases stayed unmatched. The CDR3 is made up of 18 amino acids. Here the CDR3 reads CASSLVRTSGGVYNEQFF. CDR3 sequence (DNA): TGTGCCAGCAGCTTAGTACGGACTAGCGGGGGAGTTTACAATGAGCAGTTCTTC.